Shown below are 11 T cell receptor beta chains from a single sample sequenced in a study of blood T cells in healthy people across ages. PCR was performed a second time for about 7 to 11 cycles using a sample-barcoded 5' primer and a J-beta primer mix. TCRdb re-analysed the 5' RACE reads in MiXCR, keeping a single row per CDR3 protein. Of about 720,000 distinct CDR3 sequences in the sample, approximately 22% were seen once. The sample taken for sequencing was blood. Every receptor here comes from a man between 70 and 80 years old in good health.

CDR3 bases: TGTGCCAGCAGTGGTGGGGATACCTACGAGCAGTACGTC. Translating gives CASSGGDTYEQYV. The chain recombines TRBV2 with TRBJ2-7; D gene uncertain. CDR1 SNHLY and CDR2 FYNNEI come from the germline V gene. The CDR3 is made up of 13 amino acids. V lost 4 bases to trimming and J lost 2 bases, with 9 bases between them.

This clonotype was seen a handful of times. The chain recombines TRBV7-9 with TRBJ2-1; a weak D match, TRBD1 (7 bases). Looked up from germline, CDR1 is SEHNR and CDR2 is FQNEAQ (reference sequence). Trimming took 5 bases from V and 8 from J, leaving 16 bases between them. The CDR3 loop spans 14 amino acids. The CDR3 nucleotides read TGTGCCAGCAGCCCGGGACAGCCGGGGGATGAGCAGTTCTTC. Translating it yields CASSPGQPGDEQFF.

This clonotype was seen a few times. This chain connects TRBV27 to TRBJ2-7; D ambiguous. V was trimmed by 3 bases and J by 0 bases, leaving 6 bases between them. From germline, CDR1 is MNHEY and CDR2 SMNVEV (reference sequence). This CDR3 is 13 amino acids long. For the CDR3, the DNA is TGTGCCAGCAGTTTCGGCCACTCCTACGAGCAGTACTTC. It translates to CASSFGHSYEQYF.

Only a few counts were recorded for this clonotype. The V and J genes are TRBV5-6 and TRBJ2-3, with 7 bases identical to TRBD1. Losses at the gene ends were 3 bases for V and 5 bases for J; bases not matched to a gene: 6. This CDR3 has 14 residues. Germline CDR1 is SGHDT and CDR2 is YYEEEE. CDR3 bases: TGTGCCAGCAGCTACCTGACAGGGCGAGATACGCAGTATTTT. Its translation is CASSYLTGRDTQYF. The full variable domain, completed using reference TRBV5-6 and TRBJ2-3, is DAGVTQSPTHLIKTRGQQVTLRCSPKSGHDTVSWYQQALGQGPQFIFQYYEEEERQRGNFPDRFSGHQFPNYSSELNVNALLLGDSALYLCASSYLTGRDTQYFGPGTRLTVL.

The chain employs TRBV14 and TRBJ2-5, with 7 positions matching TRBD1. There are 14 residues in the CDR3. Germline CDR1 and CDR2: SGHDN and FVKESK. The junction had 5 bases not matched to a gene; V was cut back by 5 bases and J by 2 bases. The CDR3 spells CASSCDRVQETQYF. The CDR3 coding sequence is TGTGCCAGCAGCTGTGACAGGGTTCAAGAGACCCAGTACTTC. Filled out from reference TRBV14 and TRBJ2-5, the complete variable domain reads EAGVTQFPSHSVIEKGQTVTLRCDPISGHDNLYWYRRVMGKEIKFLLHFVKESKQDESGMPNNRFLAERTGGTYSTLKVQPAELEDSGVYFCASSCDRVQETQYFGPGTRLLVL.

As for this clonotype: The junction does not match germline at one end; this may be a read error. V is TRBV2 and J is TRBJ2-3; 12 bases fit TRBD2. This CDR3 has 18 amino acids. Per the germline V gene, CDR1 is SNHLY and CDR2 is FYNNEI. This CDR3 reads CASSRLPTGLAGTDPQYF. The CDR3 DNA follows: TGTGCCAGCAGCCGACTCCCGACAGGACTAGCGGGAACAGATCCGCAGTATTTT.

As concerns this clonotype: The junction shows a germline mismatch at one end, possibly a read error. In nucleotides, the CDR3 is TGTGCCAGCAGGAGGACGGGTGGAAACACCACATATTTT. It yields the protein CASRRTGGNTTYF. The V and J genes are TRBV25-1 and TRBJ1-3; D gene uncertain. The CDR3 totals 13 residues. CDR1 is MGHDK, CDR2 SYGVNS, per germline.

The gene calls are TRBV10-3 and TRBJ2-3; 13 bases match TRBD2. CDR3 size: 17 residues. Looked up from germline, CDR1 is ENHRY and CDR2 is SYGVKD. Germline trimming cut 0 bases from V and 2 bases from J; bases unmatched to any gene: 2. Here the CDR3 reads CAISESTSGGTTDTQYF. In nucleotides, the CDR3 is TGTGCCATCAGTGAGTCGACTAGCGGGGGGACCACAGATACGCAGTATTTT.

This clonotype was counted a few times. Mismatch with germline at one junction end may stem from a read error. The chain links TRBV10-3 to TRBJ2-1; D call uncertain. The assigned J gene may be wrong: the sequence end matches TRBJ2-7 better. Germline assignment: CDR1 ENHRY and CDR2 SYGVKD. This CDR3 has 11 amino acids. The DNA for the CDR3 is TGTGCCATCAGGGAGTCCTACGAGCAGTACTTC. Protein product: CAIRESYEQYF.

The chain joins TRBV20-1 to TRBJ2-3; 8 bases line up with TRBD1. The CDR3 sequence is 14 residues long. Germline V gene sequence: CDR1 DFQATT, CDR2 SNEGSKA (reference sequence). V shed 5 bases, J shed 5 bases, and the junction held 9 bases outside the gene matches. The CDR3 reads CSADRQGLGDTQYF. The CDR3, as DNA: TGCAGTGCTGATCGACAGGGGCTGGGAGATACGCAGTATTTT.

This clonotype has only a few counts. The V and J genes are TRBV2 and TRBJ2-3; 10 nucleotides agree with TRBD1. The V gene end was trimmed by 3 bases and the J gene end by 5 bases; junction bases not matched to a gene: 5. This CDR3 is 15 amino acids long. Germline V lookup: CDR1 SNHLY, CDR2 FYNNEI. CDR3 nucleotide sequence: TGTGCCAGCAGTGAGTCGGGACAGGGGCGAGATACGCAGTATTTT. Amino acid sequence: CASSESGQGRDTQYF. Full variable domain (missing parts from reference TRBV2 and TRBJ2-3): EPEVTQTPSHQVTQMGQEVILRCVPISNHLYFYWYRQILGQKVEFLVSFYNNEISEKSEIFDDQFSVERPDGSNFTLKIRSTKLEDSAMYFCASSESGQGRDTQYFGPGTRLTVL.